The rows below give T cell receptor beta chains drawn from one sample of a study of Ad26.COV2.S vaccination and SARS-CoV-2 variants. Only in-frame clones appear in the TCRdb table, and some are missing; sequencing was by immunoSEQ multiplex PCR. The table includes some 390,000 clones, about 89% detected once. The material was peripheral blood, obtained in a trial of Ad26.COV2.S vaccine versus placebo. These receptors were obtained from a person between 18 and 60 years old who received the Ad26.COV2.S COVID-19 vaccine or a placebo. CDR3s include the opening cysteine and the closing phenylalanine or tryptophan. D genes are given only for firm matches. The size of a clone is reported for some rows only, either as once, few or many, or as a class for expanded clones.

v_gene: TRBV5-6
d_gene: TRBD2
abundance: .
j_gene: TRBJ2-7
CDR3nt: TGTGCCAGCAGCTTGTCGGCTAGCGGGAGAGTTTTTGGATCCTACGAGCAGTACTTC
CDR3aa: CASSLSASGRVFGSYEQYF

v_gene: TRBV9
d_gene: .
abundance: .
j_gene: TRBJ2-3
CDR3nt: TGTGCCAGCAGCGTAGAGGCGGGGGCAGGGACAGATACGCAGTATTTT
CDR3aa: CASSVEAGAGTDTQYF

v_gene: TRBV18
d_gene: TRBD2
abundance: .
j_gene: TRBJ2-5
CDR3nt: TGTGCCAGCTCACCCAGACTAGCGGGCTCGTACCAAGAGACCCAGTACTTC
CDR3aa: CASSPRLAGSYQETQYF

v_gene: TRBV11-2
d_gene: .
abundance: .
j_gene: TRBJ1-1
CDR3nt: TGTGCCAGCAGCTCTAGGAGGGTTGAAGCTTTCTTT
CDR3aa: CASSSRRVEAFF

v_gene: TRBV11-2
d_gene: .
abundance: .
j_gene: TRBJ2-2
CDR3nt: TGTGCCAGCAGCTTCCCCGGGGAGCTGTTTTTT
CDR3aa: CASSFPGELFF

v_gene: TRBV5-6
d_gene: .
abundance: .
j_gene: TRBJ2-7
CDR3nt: TGTGCCAGCAGCGACGGGACCGCCGGGTCCGAGCAGTACTTC
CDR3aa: CASSDGTAGSEQYF

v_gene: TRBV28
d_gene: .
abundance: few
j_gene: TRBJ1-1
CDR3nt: TGTGCCAGCAGCCCTAATTGGGACCAAGGGAGCACTGAAGCTTTCTTT
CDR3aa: CASSPNWDQGSTEAFF

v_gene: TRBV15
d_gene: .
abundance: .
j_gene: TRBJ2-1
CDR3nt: TGTGCCACCAGCTTAGATAGCGGTTCCCCCTACAATGAGCAGTTCTTC
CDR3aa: CATSLDSGSPYNEQFF

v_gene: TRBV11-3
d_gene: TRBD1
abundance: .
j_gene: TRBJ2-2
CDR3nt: TGTGCCAGCAGCCCCCGGACAGGGGGCACCGGGGAGCTGTTTTTT
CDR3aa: CASSPRTGGTGELFF

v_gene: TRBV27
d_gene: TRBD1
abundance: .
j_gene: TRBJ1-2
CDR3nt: TGTGCCAGCAGTTTAGCAGGGGGCAGGTATGGCTACACCTTC
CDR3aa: CASSLAGGRYGYTF

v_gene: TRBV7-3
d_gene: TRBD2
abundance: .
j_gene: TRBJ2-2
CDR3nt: TGTGCCAGCAGCTTAGCGGGAGGAAGCACCGGGGAGCTGTTTTTT
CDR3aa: CASSLAGGSTGELFF

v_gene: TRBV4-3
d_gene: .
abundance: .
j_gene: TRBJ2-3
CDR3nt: TGCGCCAGCAGCCAACAGTTGTCGGCGGATTACACAGATACGCAGTATTTT
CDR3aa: CASSQQLSADYTDTQYF

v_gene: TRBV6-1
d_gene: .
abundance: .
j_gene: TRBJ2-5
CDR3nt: TGTGCCAGCAGTGAATATCAGGGGCCAGGAGAGACCCAGTACTTC
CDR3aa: CASSEYQGPGETQYF

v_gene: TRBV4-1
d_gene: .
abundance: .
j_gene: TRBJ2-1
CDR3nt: TGCGCCAGCAGCCTAGGGACTATAGGGGGAGATGAGCAGTTCTTC
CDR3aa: CASSLGTIGGDEQFF

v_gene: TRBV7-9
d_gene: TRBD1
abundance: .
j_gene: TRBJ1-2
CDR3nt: TGTGCCATCCGTAGGACAGGGGATTACTATGGCTACACCTTC
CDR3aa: CAIRRTGDYYGYTF

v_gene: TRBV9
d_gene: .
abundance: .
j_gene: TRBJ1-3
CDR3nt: TGTGCCAGCAGCGTAGTGGCAGGGGCTGGAAACACCATATATTTT
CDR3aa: CASSVVAGAGNTIYF